The clone carrying this T cell receptor (beta chain) appeared a few times. Its antigen is undetermined. Genomic DNA from each subset was divided evenly over several immunoSEQ plates. Only in-frame clones appear in the TCRdb table, and some are missing; sequencing was by immunoSEQ multiplex PCR. The sample holds hundreds of thousands of clones, less than 85% seen once. Germline V lookup: CDR1 SGHRS, CDR2 YFSETQ. V lost 0 bases and J lost 6, with 16 bases in between. The CDR3 is 15 amino acids. The data stem from a study of shared clonotypes between healthy human individuals. For the study at large: A few men and a couple of women, aged 18 to 49, were donors.

Study-wide results and limits: Naive CD4 clonotypes overlapped across a few donors at roughly 5%. Among donors, clonotype sharing was expected to be affected by sequencing depth.

Sequencing was done on a sample of memory CD4+ T cells sorted from blood. Subset noted: CD45RA-negative fraction. The TCR sequence derives from a woman aged 30 to 39 in good health. The chain combines TRBV5-1 with TRBJ2-7; D is possibly TRBD1 (5 bases). This CDR3 reads CASSLESREWVEQYF. In nucleotides, the CDR3 is TGCGCCAGCAGCTTGGAAAGCAGGGAATGGGTCGAGCAGTACTTC.